The present entry profiles one T cell receptor beta chain with its context. This receptor's antigen is unknown. No much larger clone exists at a distance of one base, and base qualities are not known. The cohort comprised hundreds of healthy bone marrow donors. All cohort members were sampled while nominally healthy, although unrecorded immune exposures were likely present. The donor was CMV seronegative and belonged to the group of over 350 seronegative cohort members. A peripheral blood sample was collected from each donor, and TCR beta sequencing was performed on peripheral blood mononuclear cells. Genomic DNA was extracted from the blood cell samples with the Qiagen DNeasy Blood Extraction Kit. This record comes from a study of cytomegalovirus exposure and HLA in healthy donors (dated by TCRdb to about 2017). About the full investigation: In an earlier analysis of 550 to 750 of the donors, 276 Gb of sequence data and about 110 million unique TCR beta sequences from about 180 million T cells were reported. About 300 gigabases of sequencing data and some 85 million unique TCR sequences were included in an early release covering around 600 HLA-typed donors. Of the approximately 400 genotyped donors, roughly 80% fell in the genetic ancestry cluster associated with self-reported Caucasian donors. The aim of the study was to test whether cataloging public T cell receptors could identify signatures of past pathogen exposure. The T cell repertoires of around 670 subjects were profiled by immunosequencing and related to cytomegalovirus serostatus. In addition to the first cohort of 666 subjects, a separate validation cohort of approximately 130 different subjects was used. High-throughput TCR immunosequencing, statistical association of individual TCRs with disease status, and machine learning were combined to predict cytomegalovirus infection status. A later analysis re-examined previously published TCR beta repertoires from 600 to 700 donors and added high-resolution HLA genotyping to investigate patterns of TCR occurrence. Rather than using new phenotypic data, the later analysis identified candidate immune exposures from TCR beta sequences and from how often those sequences occurred across donors. To decide whether each TCR beta V gene segment behaved as functional or pseudogenic, an earlier analysis of several hundred of the donors relied on high-throughput TCR beta sequencing. Donor age, sex, ethnicity and CMV serostatus were collected together with the repertoire data. A later genetic analysis used genome-wide SNP genotypes for about 65% of the roughly 700 donors, treating that subset as a discovery cohort. Every discovery cohort repertoire had been produced on one sequencing platform. HLA typing covered class I and class II loci at four-digit resolution. Typing coverage differed by locus: A, B, C, DRB1 and DQB1 were typed in about 629-640 donors, DQA1 in 500 to 550, DPA1 in 600 to 610, and DPB1 in 450 to 490. Because of strong linkage in the cohort, 5 or 6 DR-DQ haplotypes were treated as single units for association and clustering. On average, roughly 200,000 unique TCR beta nucleotide sequences were sequenced per donor among roughly 430 genotyped donors of the cohort, with about 17% of those sequences being non-productive.

Library generation was performed with the immunoSEQ multiplex PCR assay. A mixture of 60 forward primers for TCR Vbeta segments and 13 reverse primers for TCR Jbeta segments was used in the multiplex PCR. The CDR3 region of rearranged TCR beta genes was amplified from genomic DNA by a multiplex PCR assay. The Illumina HiSeq System was used to sequence the amplified TCR beta libraries as 87-base-pair reads. For the original study's pipeline: In a later analysis, 80 million or so unique TCR beta chains were counted across the 690 or so repertoires, and roughly 11 million of these chains were shared by at least two donors. To remove PCR and sequencing errors, raw reads were error-corrected and collapsed into unique sequences using a nearest-neighbor algorithm that merged closely related sequences. Alignment of CDR3 sequences to IMGT reference sequences was used to assign V, D and J gene segments. For a sequence to be retained, a match of at least six nucleotides to both a V gene segment and a J gene segment was required. Rearrangements were called productive when the CDR3 lacked stop codons and stayed in frame with V and J; all others were non-productive. Following IMGT convention, CDR3 was defined as the stretch from the second conserved V-encoded cysteine to the conserved J-encoded phenylalanine. Sequences without an unambiguous match to a single V gene segment were excluded from the earlier analysis of about 600 of the donors. An earlier analysis of a few hundred of the donors called V segments functional above 56.7% productive rearrangements and segregating when the between-donor standard deviation exceeded 5%. A statistical classification framework was built for diagnosing cytomegalovirus status from the catalog of TCR beta chain sequences. In a later analysis, V and J genes were assigned by comparing TCR nucleotide sequences against IMGT/GENE-DB human TR gene sequences. In a later analysis, CDR3 sequences and most-parsimonious VDJ recombination scenarios were assigned using the TCRdist pipeline. In a later analysis, each TCR beta chain was defined by its CDR3 amino acid sequence together with its V-gene family, and reads lacking a unique V-gene family were excluded. A later analysis removed several hundred highly shared, low-generation-probability nucleotide sequences to deal with suspected cross-contamination and a sequencing artifact. In a later analysis, a clonal expansion index was calculated for each public chain from normalized within-repertoire ranks of inferred template counts. In a later analysis, generation probabilities were computed with a VDJ recombination model fitted to out-of-frame rearrangements, and the resulting probabilities were checked against IGoR. A later analysis scored TCR-TCR, TCR-HLA and TCR-CMV co-occurrence with hypergeometric tests, applying a repertoire-size bias correction to TCR pairs. A later analysis estimated false discovery rates by permuting HLA or CMV assignments 20 times. In a later analysis, co-occurring TCRs were grouped using DBSCAN, with TCRdist sequence similarity added in when clustering inside HLA-allele-positive subsets. Co-occurrence clustering excluded repertoires with fewer than 30,000 or more than 120,000 public chains, plus five with anomalous nucleotide sharing. Not all clones reach the TCRdb copy of this immuneACCESS table, which keeps in-frame sequences only. Checked studies attribute under half of the gap to unresolved V genes and leave the rest unexplained. V and J calls and clone size are those listed in that table; D and trimming were worked out from the DNA. The sample table holds more than 130,000 clones, of which more than 75% were seen once. The top ten clonotypes cover just over 5% of the sample.

The paper's findings and limits, for the study overall: The authors suggested that the approach could potentially be generalized to other disease states and immunological phenotypes. In a later analysis, 15,000 to 20,000 TCR beta sequences were associated with specific HLA alleles at a false discovery rate of 0.05. The study listed 150 to 200 TCR beta chains as associated with cytomegalovirus. According to a later genetic analysis, donors in an Asian-associated ancestry cluster had fewer N-insertions in productive TCRs than the approximately 630-donor mean. Across donors, most TCR sequences were observed very rarely, whereas some public TCRs were present in many individuals. Most CMV-associated TCR beta chains appeared to be HLA-restricted in a later analysis, and the HLA associations seemed to be driven largely by CMV exposure. V-gene and J-gene trimming of TCR beta chains was associated with a missense DCLRE1C variant in a later genetic analysis, and the association was replicated in an independent cohort. Because the 87-base-pair reads could not distinguish some IMGT-functional V segments, including TRBV6-2 and TRBV6-3, those segments were excluded. An earlier analysis of 450 to 750 of the donors showed that most TCR beta V segments appeared in productive rearrangements either about 87% or about 30% of the time, which broadly matched IMGT annotations. Three of the identified cytomegalovirus-associated TCR beta chains were confirmed in vitro to be specific for cytomegalovirus antigens. A further reported finding was that TCR beta sequences accurately predicted the HLA-A and HLA-B alleles for most subjects in the first cohort. Sequencing depth was assumed to be roughly uniform across donors in the presence/absence analyses, though that assumption may not hold. Strong co-occurrence of HLA alleles, especially DR and DQ, made assigning TCR associations to individual alleles difficult. Because HLA typing was missing for some donors at each locus, association tests included only the typed subset. Correlated functional status among segregating V segments might be attributable to linkage disequilibrium, but an unknown experimental factor could not be ruled out. In a later analysis, TCR association rates were found to vary across HLA loci, with the most associated TCRs seen for DRB1 alleles and the fewest for HLA-C alleles. This cohort had only TCR beta chains sequenced, and the lack of alpha or paired-chain data limited which features could be detected. Cytomegalovirus status was reported to be diagnosed by the classifier with high specificity and sensitivity in both the original and validation cohorts. A later analysis found that HLA-associated TCR beta chains were more clonally expanded and had lower generation probabilities than equally common non-associated chains. A cluster of highly shared sequence variants was judged likely to be a technical artifact of the sequencing pipeline. Immune exposure information for the cohort was limited to CMV serostatus. In a later analysis, several top co-occurrence clusters were reported to appear linked to parvovirus B19, influenza, CMV and Epstein-Barr virus. The earlier analysis of a few hundred of the donors excluded some 15 rarely observed V segments, including chromosome 9 orphons, because counts were too low.

The CDR3 goes from the cysteine to the phenylalanine over 15 residues. The entry retains the CDR3 DNA only, 45 bases that are in frame from base 1. V loses 1 base of germline sequence and J loses 10 bases, and the interval between the two ends is 17 bases. The germline V gene provides CDR1 SGHVS and CDR2 FQNEAQ. The TCR comes from a male donor in good health and CMV-seronegative. The receptor chain draws on TRBV7-8 and TRBJ2-1; matching of 6 bases hints at TRBD2 as the D gene. The sequencing sample was made of PBMCs. The DNA sequence is given as TGTGCCAGCAGCTTAGTCGGGGGTCCGGTATCGGAGCAGTTCTTC. This is translated as CASSLVGGPVSEQFF. The variable domain in full, with residues beyond the CDR3 obtained from the reference TRBV7-8 and TRBJ2-1 genes, is GAGVSQSPRYKVAKRGQDVALRCDPISGHVSLFWYQQALGQGPEFLTYFQNEAQLDKSGLPSDRFFAERPEGSVSTLKIQRTQQEDSAVYLCASSLVGGPVSEQFFGPGTRLTVL.